One and the same sample provided the 13 T cell receptor beta chains below, sequenced in a study of T cell responses to AZD1222 COVID-19 vaccine. Using immunoSEQ multiplex PCR, the repertoire was profiled, and TCRdb retains in-frame clones only, with some absent. The data contain 99,000 or so clones, over 90% of them seen just once; the ten biggest clones take up less than 5%. The specimen was peripheral blood, collected on day 0 of AZD1222 vaccination. The source of these receptors is an adult in good health.

This clone was seen just once. The chain employs TRBV7-2 and TRBJ2-1, with a weak D call TRBD2 (5 bases). Trimming cost V 5 bases and J 9 bases, with 17 bases left between them. Germline CDR1 is SGHTA and CDR2 is FQGNSA. This CDR3 comprises 14 residues. The CDR3 is CASSPTGNLAEQFF. The CDR3 bases are TGTGCCAGCAGCCCAACGGGAAATTTAGCTGAGCAGTTCTTC.

The CDR3 DNA reads TGTGCCAGCTCCCTGGCGCTTGGGCCAGAAGAGACCCAGTACTTC. This translates into CASSLALGPEETQYF. The chain is built from TRBV18 and TRBJ2-5; unclear D gene. Germline CDR1 is KGHSH and CDR2 is LQKENI. This CDR3 is built from 15 residues. V shed 6 bases and J shed 3 bases, with 17 bases lying between them.

DNA for the CDR3: TGTGCCAGCAGTGCACAGGGGGTGGGGACCGGGGAGCTGTTTTTT. It encodes CASSAQGVGTGELFF. The chain combines TRBV6-2 or TRBV6-3 with TRBJ2-2; 8 nucleotides agree with TRBD1. This CDR3 has 15 amino acids. The germline CDR1 and CDR2 sequences are MNHEY and SVGEGT. Trimming removed 5 bases from V and 5 bases from J; junction bases left unmatched: 7.

This chain connects TRBV5-1 to TRBJ2-7; TRBD2 agrees at 14 bases. This CDR3 comprises 17 residues. V was clipped by 3 bases and J by 2 bases; unmatched bases: 7. CDR1 is SGHRS, CDR2 YFSETQ, per germline. DNA for the CDR3: TGCGCCAGCAGCTCCGGGACTAGCGGGAGTTTAACCTACGAGCAGTACTTC. Residues: CASSSGTSGSLTYEQYF.

The chain links TRBV30 to TRBJ2-1, with D perhaps matching TRBD2 (6 bases). The V end lost 0 bases, the J end lost 4 bases, and 10 bases lay between the germline ends. The CDR3 contains 14 residues. Germline CDR1 and CDR2: GTSNPN and SVGIG (reference sequence). CDR3 nucleotides: TGTGCCTGGAGTGTAGGTGGGGGGTACAATGAGCAGTTCTTC. Translating it yields CAWSVGGGYNEQFF.

This chain joins TRBV7-2 and TRBJ2-3; tentatively, D is TRBD2 (5 bases). Between the trimmed V and J ends, which lost 0 bases and 1 base, there was a span of 11 bases. This CDR3 has 16 amino acids. Per the germline V gene, CDR1 is SGHTA and CDR2 is FQGNSA. The CDR3 DNA reads TGTGCCAGCAGCTTAGCCCGGGGAGTTGGCACAGATACGCAGTATTTT. It specifies CASSLARGVGTDTQYF.

The V gene is TRBV10-3, the J gene TRBJ2-7; D remains unclear. The germline V and J ends were trimmed by 6 bases and 7 bases, with 13 bases remaining between them. The CDR3 has 12 amino acids. In germline, CDR1 is ENHRY, CDR2 SYGVKD. The CDR3 region has the DNA TGTGCCATCAGCAATTTAGCAAGGGAGCAGTACTTC. Amino acids: CAISNLAREQYF.

The chain recombines TRBV18 with TRBJ2-3, with D perhaps being TRBD1 or TRBD2 (6 bases each). The germline gives CDR1 KGHSH, CDR2 LQKENI. The V and J ends lost 1 base and 3 bases respectively, with 23 bases between them. The CDR3 has 19 amino acids. CDR3 residues: CASSPREWEGGFGTDTQYF. The DNA of the CDR3 is TGTGCCAGCTCACCACGGGAATGGGAAGGGGGGTTTGGGACAGATACGCAGTATTTT. The full variable domain, with the rest looked up from reference TRBV18 and TRBJ2-3, is NAGVMQNPRHLVRRRGQEARLRCSPMKGHSHVYWYRQLPEEGLKFMVYLQKENIIDESGMPKERFSAEFPKEGPSILRIQQVVRGDSAAYFCASSPREWEGGFGTDTQYFGPGTRLTVL.

The gene calls are TRBV15 and TRBJ1-4, with D unclear. Trimming pared 8 bases from V and 5 bases from J, leaving 21 bases between. Germline CDR1 is LNHNV and CDR2 is YYDKDF (reference sequence). The CDR3 loop spans 16 amino acids. In nucleotides, the CDR3 is TGTGCCACCCTCGGGAACAGCCAGAATAAAAATGAAAAACTGTTTTTT. Translation: CATLGNSQNKNEKLFF.

This rearrangement joins TRBV7-8 to TRBJ2-3; D uncertain. V was trimmed by 2 bases and J by 1 base, leaving 13 bases between them. Per the germline V gene, CDR1 is SGHVS and CDR2 is FQNEAQ. The CDR3 length is 16 residues. CDR3 protein: CASSLQLLTRTDTQYF. As DNA, the CDR3 is TGTGCCAGCAGCTTACAGCTGTTAACCCGCACAGATACGCAGTATTTT. The variable domain in full, with the rest retrieved from reference TRBV7-8 and TRBJ2-3, is GAGVSQSPRYKVAKRGQDVALRCDPISGHVSLFWYQQALGQGPEFLTYFQNEAQLDKSGLPSDRFFAERPEGSVSTLKIQRTQQEDSAVYLCASSLQLLTRTDTQYFGPGTRLTVL.

This clone occurred a few times. V is TRBV29-1 and J is TRBJ1-2; 8 bases are a match to TRBD1. This CDR3 contains 12 residues. CDR1 and CDR2 (germline): SQVTM, ANQGSEA. V gave up 6 bases and J gave up 7 bases; unmatched junction bases: 7. The DNA of the CDR3 is TGCAGCGTGGGGACAGGTCGGGGTGGCTACACCTTC. It is translated as CSVGTGRGGYTF.

The chain couples TRBV29-1 to TRBJ2-1; 7 nucleotides agree with TRBD1. The trim removed 4 bases at V and 6 bases at J, leaving 3 bases unmatched. The CDR3 spans 12 residues. Germline-derived CDR1 and CDR2 are SQVTM and ANQGSEA. CDR3 DNA: TGCAGCGTTGGACAGGGTTCCAATGAGCAGTTCTTC. Amino acid sequence: CSVGQGSNEQFF.

This chain joins TRBV11-2 and TRBJ1-1, with D tentatively TRBD1 (6 bases). The CDR3 consists of 14 residues. From germline, CDR1 is SGHAT and CDR2 FQNNGV. The CDR3 DNA reads TGTGAGACAAAGGGGGGTAGGGGGAACACTGAAGCTTTCTTT. Amino acid sequence: CETKGGRGNTEAFF.